A single sample gave rise to the 9 T cell receptor beta chains below, sequenced in a study of blood T cells in healthy people across ages. Primers used in a second PCR of about 6 to 11 cycles were a sample-barcoded 5' primer and a J-beta primer mix. TCRdb reanalysed the 5' RACE reads using MiXCR and keeps one entry per CDR3 protein. Of 800,000 to 950,000 distinct CDR3 sequences in the sample, around 29% were seen once. These data were also reused for a study on T cells of mothers and their children.

Sequencing used blood. The origin of the receptors is a woman aged 40 to 55 in good health.

Many counts were recorded for this clonotype. This sequence joins TRBV20-1 and TRBJ2-5; 8 bases map to TRBD1. CDR1 and CDR2 from the germline V gene are DFQATT and SNEGSKA (reference sequence). The CDR3 extends over 14 amino acids. Trimming took 1 base from V and 2 from J; bases not matched to a gene: 3. The CDR3 coding sequence is TGCAGTGCTAGAGTCAGGGGGCGACAAGAGACCCAGTACTTC. Translated, it gives CSARVRGRQETQYF.

V usage is TRBV18 and J usage is TRBJ1-1; weak D call: TRBD1 (5 bases). Germline CDR1 is KGHSH and CDR2 is LQKENI. The CDR3 extends over 14 amino acids. Trimming removed 4 bases at V and 6 bases at J, with 15 bases between. Here the CDR3 DNA reads TGTGCCAGCTCACAGGGACCTATTTGTGCTGAAGCTTTCTTT. Protein product: CASSQGPICAEAFF.

This clonotype was observed at least ten times. The chain employs TRBV28 and TRBJ2-7, with TRBD1 matching over 8 bases. The CDR3 totals 14 residues. Germline V gene data show CDR1 as MDHEN and CDR2 as SYDVKM. J lost 6 bases, V lost 5 bases, and 9 bases had no gene match. CDR3 loop: CASSPGQGQGEQYF. The DNA of the CDR3 is TGTGCCAGCAGTCCAGGACAGGGCCAGGGCGAGCAGTACTTC.

Only a few counts were recorded for this clonotype. The V gene is TRBV5-1, the J gene TRBJ1-1; 7 nucleotides match TRBD1. The germline CDR1 and CDR2 sequences are SGHRS and YFSETQ. The CDR3 spans 13 residues. The V segment lost 4 bases and the J segment 4 bases; nucleotides outside the gene matches: 4. CDR3 residues: CASSMGQSTEAFF. The CDR3 DNA follows: TGCGCCAGCAGCATGGGACAGAGCACTGAAGCTTTCTTT.

The rearrangement uses TRBV7-6 and TRBJ1-3, with D uncertain. With 5 bases removed from V and 0 bases from J, the gap between germline ends came to 14 bases. Germline CDR1 is SGHVS and CDR2 is FNYEAQ. CDR3 length: 16 amino acids. CDR3 coding DNA: TGTGCCAGCAGCCCCATCGGATTCCCCTCTGGAAACACCATATATTTT. The encoded protein is CASSPIGFPSGNTIYF.

The gene calls are TRBV29-1 and TRBJ1-2, with D possibly matching TRBD1 (6 bases). CDR1 is SQVTM, CDR2 ANQGSEA, per germline. CDR3 length equals 13 residues. Trimming removed 7 bases at V and 2 bases at J, with 14 bases between. CDR3 DNA: TGCAGCGGGGGGCAGGGACCCAACTATGGCTACACCTTC. As protein: CSGGQGPNYGYTF. Using reference TRBV29-1 and TRBJ1-2 for the parts outside the CDR3, the full variable domain is SAVISQKPSRDICQRGTSLTIQCQVDSQVTMMFWYRQQPGQSLTLIATANQGSEATYESGFVIDKFPISRPNLTFSTLTVSNMSPEDSSIYLCSGGQGPNYGYTFGSGTRLTVV.

This sequence joins TRBV7-9 and TRBJ1-4; D gene unclear. Per the germline V gene, CDR1 is SEHNR and CDR2 is FQNEAQ (reference sequence). The CDR3 sequence is 17 residues long. V shed 5 bases and J shed 8 bases, with 24 bases lying between them. The DNA of the CDR3 is TGTGCCAGCAGCCCACCGAACCACAGCCGTGCAATAGAAAAACTGTTTTTT. It translates to CASSPPNHSRAIEKLFF.

The chain links TRBV12-3 or TRBV12-4 to TRBJ1-1, with 11 nucleotides matching TRBD1. CDR3 length: 14 residues. The V and J ends lost 3 bases and 6 bases, in that order; junction bases with no gene match: 3. In nucleotides, the CDR3 is TGTGCCAGCAGTTTTCCGGGACAGGGGGCTGAAGCTTTCTTT. Amino acid sequence: CASSFPGQGAEAFF.

In DNA, the CDR3 is TGTGCCAGCAGACCCGAGTGGGGCGCCGATGAAGCTTTCTTT. Translating it yields CASRPEWGADEAFF. The rearrangement links TRBV12-3 or TRBV12-4 to TRBJ1-1, with D possibly TRBD1 on 5 matching bases. This CDR3 comprises 14 residues. V was clipped by 6 bases and J by 7 bases, with 18 bases between them.